This T cell receptor (beta chain) was sequenced in a study of shared clonotypes between healthy human individuals. The CDR3 loop spans 16 amino acids. The germline gives CDR1 SEHNR, CDR2 FQNEAQ (reference sequence). V shed 1 base and J 0 bases; nucleotides not matched to a gene: 4. The repertoire was sequenced with immunoSEQ multiplex PCR; TCRdb's copy has only in-frame clones and lacks some. In the table there are about 2.3 million clones, 80% to 95% of which are singletons. This clonotype originated in a man younger than 35 in good health. Some clones in this sample may be carry-over from other donors' samples. Material: naive CD4+ T cells from PBMCs. The subset denotes: CD45RA+ positively selected. The V gene is TRBV7-9, the J gene TRBJ2-3, with 7 bases fitting TRBD2. As DNA, the CDR3 is TGTGCCAGCAGCTTAGACCTAGCGGAAAGCACAGATACGCAGTATTTT. Protein product: CASSLDLAESTDTQYF.